These 25 T cell receptor beta chains originate from one sample sequenced in a study of T-cell memory formation after mild COVID-19 (dated by TCRdb to the early 2020s). The library came from 5' RACE. Sequencing was carried out with an Illumina NovaSeq 6000. TCRdb's own reprocessing of the public reads used fastp at Q25 and MiXCR and kept productive beta chains. Under each unique CDR3 protein, matching rows form one entry showing the most common genes and DNA. Within this sample are tens of thousands of distinct CDR3 sequences, with 9% to 15% of them counted one time only. Around 25% of the sample is held by the ten biggest clonotypes. The sequenced sample consisted of PBMCs or a T cell subset sorted from them (not recorded which). These receptors all come from a man between 18 and 35 years old who had mild COVID-19 (a few samples of this study predate the infection). The sample titles of this study are shuffled in the database, so cell type and time point are left out; the donor was told from shared clones.

Ten or more counts support this clonotype. This chain links TRBV4-3 with TRBJ2-5, with a tentative D call TRBD2 (5 bases). The CDR3 is 16 residues long. CDR1 LGHNA and CDR2 YSLEER come from the germline V gene. Trimming stripped 0 bases from V and 4 bases from J, with 15 bases between. The CDR3: CASSQEPTRVGETQYF. In DNA form, the CDR3 reads TGCGCCAGCAGCCAAGAACCAACTAGAGTAGGAGAGACCCAGTACTTC.

This clonotype was counted only a few times. This rearrangement joins TRBV4-3 to TRBJ1-4; D is unclear. V was pared by 0 bases and J by 8 bases, with 13 bases between. Germline CDR1 LGHNA, CDR2 YSLEER. This CDR3 comprises 15 residues. The CDR3 DNA reads as TGCGCCAGCAGCCAAGAGGCGGAAGTCGGGGAAAAACTGTTTTTT. This translates into CASSQEAEVGEKLFF.

This clonotype was seen more than once but under ten times. This sequence joins TRBV5-4 and TRBJ1-2; 7 bases fit TRBD1. There are 15 residues in the CDR3. Per germline, CDR1 SGHNT and CDR2 YYREEE (reference sequence). Trimming cost V 4 bases and J 5 bases; bases outside gene matches: 11. This CDR3 reads CASSLRDRIPYGYTF. The CDR3 region has the DNA TGTGCCAGCAGCCTTCGGGACAGAATTCCTTATGGCTACACCTTC.

The table lists this clonotype with many counts. The chain employs TRBV10-3 and TRBJ2-7; no firm D call. V was cut by 7 bases and J by 0 bases, with 7 bases left in between. In germline, CDR1 is ENHRY, CDR2 SYGVKD. The CDR3 is 12 amino acids. The CDR3 bases are TGTGCCATCACATCGGACTCCTACGAGCAGTACTTC. It codes for CAITSDSYEQYF.

The rearrangement links TRBV12-3 or TRBV12-4 to TRBJ1-1; D might be TRBD1 (6 bases). CDR3 length: 13 residues. V dropped 6 bases and J dropped 7 bases, with 15 bases sitting between them. The CDR3 sequence is CASSQPTGFEAFF. The CDR3 nucleotides read TGTGCCAGCAGCCAACCGACAGGTTTTGAAGCTTTCTTT.

The chain recombines TRBV5-4 with TRBJ1-6, with 8 bases that match TRBD1. The junction had 3 bases not matched to a gene; V was cut back by 0 bases and J by 4 bases. The CDR3 runs 16 residues. Germline CDR1 is SGHNT and CDR2 is YYREEE (reference sequence). The CDR3 loop reads CASSLGGTGYNSPLHF. For the CDR3, the DNA is TGTGCCAGCAGCTTGGGGGGGACAGGTTATAATTCACCCCTCCACTTT. Full variable domain (outside the CDR3, taken from reference TRBV5-4 and TRBJ1-6): ETGVTQSPTHLIKTRGQQVTLRCSSQSGHNTVSWYQQALGQGPQFIFQYYREEENGRGNFPPRFSGLQFPNYSSELNVNALELDDSALYLCASSLGGTGYNSPLHFGNGTRLTVT.

This clonotype came up many times. The chain carries TRBV5-6 and TRBJ2-5; D ambiguous. Looked up from germline, CDR1 is SGHDT and CDR2 is YYEEEE. This CDR3 is 14 amino acids long. V was trimmed by 0 bases and J by 3 bases, leaving 9 bases between them. The CDR3 sequence: CASSLAGPKETQYF. CDR3 nucleotides: TGTGCCAGCAGCTTGGCGGGCCCCAAAGAGACCCAGTACTTC.

The chain recombines TRBV5-6 with TRBJ1-6; no clear D. Germline V gene data show CDR1 as SGHDT and CDR2 as YYEEEE. The V end was cut by 4 bases, the J end by 1 base, with 6 bases between. The CDR3 is made up of 14 amino acids. The CDR3, as DNA: TGTGCCAGCAGCGGTAGATCCTATAATTCACCCCTCCACTTT. Encoded protein: CASSGRSYNSPLHF.

This chain joins TRBV20-1 and TRBJ2-3, with D possibly being TRBD1 or TRBD2 (6 bases each). This CDR3 spans 15 amino acids. From germline, CDR1 is DFQATT and CDR2 SNEGSKA (reference sequence). V was shortened by 0 bases and J by 2 bases, with 12 bases between the two germline ends. As DNA, the CDR3 is TGCAGTGCTAGAGAGGAGGGGGTCCCCACAGATACGCAGTATTTT. This sequence encodes CSAREEGVPTDTQYF.

This clonotype was counted at least ten times. The J gene is TRBJ2-1, the V gene TRBV11-3; D gene uncertain. The CDR3 loop spans 13 amino acids. Trimming pared 3 bases from V and 1 base from J, leaving 4 bases between. The germline V gene has CDR1 SGHNT and CDR2 YENEEA. The CDR3 DNA follows: TGTGCCAGCAGCTTGACTTCCTACAATGAGCAGTTCTTC. It is translated as CASSLTSYNEQFF.

V usage is TRBV30 and J usage is TRBJ1-4; D ambiguous. The V gene's germline CDR1 is GTSNPN and CDR2 SVGIG (reference sequence). Trimming left V 0 bases short and J 7 bases short, with 12 bases between. CDR3 length: 14 amino acids. The CDR3 is CAWSVLKGGEKLFF. The CDR3 region has the DNA TGTGCCTGGAGTGTACTGAAAGGCGGTGAAAAACTGTTTTTT.

This clonotype showed up just a few times. This chain connects TRBV9 to TRBJ1-2; no definite D call. The CDR3 contains 13 residues. The V end lost 0 bases, the J end lost 1 base, and 4 bases lay between the germline ends. CDR1 is SGDLS, CDR2 YYNGEE, per germline. CDR3 sequence: CASSVVLNYGYTF. The CDR3 region has the DNA TGTGCCAGCAGCGTAGTGCTTAACTATGGCTACACCTTC.

In this sample, this clonotype turned up a few times. This chain joins TRBV3-1 and TRBJ2-3, with a weak D call TRBD2 (6 bases). Germline CDR1 reads LGHDT; CDR2 reads YNNKEL (reference sequence). CDR3 length: 14 amino acids. Trimming took off 8 bases at V and 2 bases at J, with 14 bases between the two ends. Here the CDR3 reads CASGASEDTDTQYF. The CDR3 DNA is TGTGCCAGCGGTGCTAGCGAGGACACAGATACGCAGTATTTT.

The chain recombines TRBV4-1 with TRBJ2-5; 8 bases are a match to TRBD2. Germline V gives CDR1 MGHRA, CDR2 YSYEKL. The CDR3 contains 17 residues. Trimming cost V 0 bases and J 5 bases; bases outside gene matches: 11. This CDR3 reads CASSQDRGGAGFETQYF. In DNA, the CDR3 is TGCGCCAGCAGCCAAGATCGGGGGGGCGCGGGTTTCGAGACCCAGTACTTC.

The rearrangement joins TRBV6-5 to TRBJ1-2, with a tentative D call TRBD1 (6 bases). V lost 8 bases and J 7 bases, leaving 23 bases between the germline ends. The CDR3 is 15 amino acids. Germline V lookup: CDR1 MNHEY, CDR2 SVGAGI. The DNA of the CDR3 is TGTGCCAGCGGCAAGAGGGGGGGAGCCATAGGTGGCTACACCTTC. Residues: CASGKRGGAIGGYTF.

This clonotype is judged medium-sized (0.01 to 0.1%). The chain has TRBV11-2 and TRBJ2-1; the D is unclear. Trimming shortened V by 2 bases and J by 3 bases, and 14 bases separated the two germline ends. The CDR3 runs to 16 residues. Germline CDR1 and CDR2: SGHAT and FQNNGV. The DNA for the CDR3 is TGTGCCAGCAGCTTATTGTCCCCGGAGTACTACAATGAGCAGTTCTTC. It specifies CASSLLSPEYYNEQFF. Full variable domain (missing parts from reference TRBV11-2 and TRBJ2-1): EAGVAQSPRYKIIEKRQSVAFWCNPISGHATLYWYQQILGQGPKLLIQFQNNGVVDDSQLPKDRFSAERLKGVDSTLKIQPAKLEDSAVYLCASSLLSPEYYNEQFFGPGTRLTVL.

The chain recombines TRBV6-6 with TRBJ1-5; D unclear. Trimming left V 2 bases short and J 2 bases short, with 10 bases between. The germline V gene encodes CDR1 MNHNY and CDR2 SVGAGI (reference sequence). This CDR3 is built from 15 residues. The chain's CDR3 is CASSYVDPGNQPQHF. In DNA form, the CDR3 reads TGTGCCAGCAGTTACGTTGACCCAGGCAATCAGCCCCAGCATTTT.

This clonotype was observed a handful of times. This chain uses TRBV5-4 with TRBJ2-3; no clear D. Between the trimmed V and J ends, which lost 4 bases and 7 bases, there was a span of 19 bases. There are 15 residues in the CDR3. Germline V gene sequence: CDR1 SGHNT, CDR2 YYREEE (reference sequence). Here the CDR3 reads CASSEGSLASNTQYF. The CDR3 DNA reads as TGTGCCAGCAGCGAAGGGTCCCTTGCTTCGAATACGCAGTATTTT.

The sample holds a few counts of this clonotype. V usage is TRBV27 and J usage is TRBJ1-4; D ambiguous. The CDR3 spans 13 residues. V was trimmed by 0 bases and J by 6 bases, leaving 5 bases between them. The germline gives CDR1 MNHEY, CDR2 SMNVEV (reference sequence). This chain's CDR3 is CASSLSGYEKLFF. CDR3 sequence (DNA): TGTGCCAGCAGTTTATCAGGGTATGAAAAACTGTTTTTT.

This sequence joins TRBV6-2 or TRBV6-3 and TRBJ2-7, with D unresolved. Trimming removed 0 bases from V and 5 bases from J, with 14 bases in between. The germline V gene encodes CDR1 MNHEY and CDR2 SVGEGT. The CDR3 is 15 residues long. The chain's CDR3 is CASSYSGAARDEQYF. The DNA for the CDR3 is TGTGCCAGCAGTTACTCGGGCGCCGCTCGGGACGAGCAGTACTTC.

The chain carries TRBV6-5 and TRBJ1-2; tentative D call: TRBD1 (6 bases). V lost 6 bases and J 6 bases, leaving 17 bases between the germline ends. The germline V gene encodes CDR1 MNHEY and CDR2 SVGAGI. The CDR3 is 14 amino acids. CDR3 protein: CASRTGQNLHGYTF. DNA for the CDR3: TGTGCCAGCAGGACGGGACAAAATTTGCATGGCTACACCTTC.

This clonotype was seen many times. CDR3 DNA sequence: TGTGCCAGCAATGATTCCCGGGACCCATCACAGAAACTGTTTTTT. Translating it yields CASNDSRDPSQKLFF. This chain connects TRBV12-3 or TRBV12-4 to TRBJ1-4; the D gene is possibly TRBD1 (5 bases). The CDR3 extends over 15 amino acids. Trimming removed 7 bases at V and 11 bases at J, with 23 bases between.

This clonotype was observed a few times. The rearrangement uses TRBV20-1 and TRBJ2-5; 9 bases are shared with TRBD1. The CDR3 is made up of 13 amino acids. CDR1 and CDR2 (germline): DFQATT, SNEGSKA (reference sequence). V shed 8 bases, J shed 2 bases, and the junction held 6 bases outside the gene matches. The CDR3, as DNA: TGCAGTTCGAGGGGACAGGGACAAGAGACCCAGTACTTC. Translating it yields CSSRGQGQETQYF.

The chain combines TRBV7-9 with TRBJ1-2; TRBD1 matches at 7 bases. V lost 5 bases to trimming and J lost 2 bases; unmatched junction nucleotides: 2. Germline CDR1 is SEHNR and CDR2 is FQNEAQ (reference sequence). This CDR3 is 13 amino acids long. This chain's CDR3 is CASSLRGNYGYTF. Written as DNA, the CDR3 is TGTGCCAGCAGCCTCAGGGGGAACTATGGCTACACCTTC.

This clonotype was found a few times. This sequence joins TRBV6-2 or TRBV6-3 and TRBJ2-7, with 9 bases fitting TRBD1. V shed 0 bases, J shed 3 bases, and the junction held 18 bases outside the gene matches. CDR1 MNHEY and CDR2 SVGEGT come from the germline V gene. CDR3 size: 20 residues. CDR3 in DNA: TGTGCCAGCAGTTACTCTGTTTTATCTGCCGGGACAGGGACCCTCTACGAGCAGTACTTC. Amino acids: CASSYSVLSAGTGTLYEQYF.